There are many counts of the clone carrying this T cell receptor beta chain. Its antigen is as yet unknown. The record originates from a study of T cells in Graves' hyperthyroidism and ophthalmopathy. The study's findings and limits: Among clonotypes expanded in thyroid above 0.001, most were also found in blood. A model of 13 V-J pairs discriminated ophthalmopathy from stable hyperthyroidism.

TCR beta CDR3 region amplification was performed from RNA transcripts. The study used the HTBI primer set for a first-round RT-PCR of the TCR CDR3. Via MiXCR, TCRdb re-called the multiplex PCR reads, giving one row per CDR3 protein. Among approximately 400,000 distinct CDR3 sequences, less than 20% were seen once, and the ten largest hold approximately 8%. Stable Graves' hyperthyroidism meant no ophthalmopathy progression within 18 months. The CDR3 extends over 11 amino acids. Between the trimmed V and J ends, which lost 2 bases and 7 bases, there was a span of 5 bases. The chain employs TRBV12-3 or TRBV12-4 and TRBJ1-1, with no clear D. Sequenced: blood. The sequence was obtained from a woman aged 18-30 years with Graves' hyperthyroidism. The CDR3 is CASSLRVEAFF. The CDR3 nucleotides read TGTGCCAGCAGTTTACGAGTTGAAGCTTTCTTT.